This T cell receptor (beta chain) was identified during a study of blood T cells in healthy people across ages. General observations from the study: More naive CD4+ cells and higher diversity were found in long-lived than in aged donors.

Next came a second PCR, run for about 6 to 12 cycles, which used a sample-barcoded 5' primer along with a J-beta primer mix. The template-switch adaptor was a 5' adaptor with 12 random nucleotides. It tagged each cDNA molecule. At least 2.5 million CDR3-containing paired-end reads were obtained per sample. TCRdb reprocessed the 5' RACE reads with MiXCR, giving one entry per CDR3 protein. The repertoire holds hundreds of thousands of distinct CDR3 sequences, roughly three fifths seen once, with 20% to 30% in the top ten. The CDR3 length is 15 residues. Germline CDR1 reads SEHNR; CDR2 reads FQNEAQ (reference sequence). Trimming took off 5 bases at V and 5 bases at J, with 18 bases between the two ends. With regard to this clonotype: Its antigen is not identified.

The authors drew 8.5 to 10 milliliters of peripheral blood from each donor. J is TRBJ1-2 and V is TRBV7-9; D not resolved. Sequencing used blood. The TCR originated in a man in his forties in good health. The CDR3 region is CASSTDGFRGYGYTF. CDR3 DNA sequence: TGTGCCAGCAGCACCGATGGATTCCGAGGATATGGCTACACCTTC.